This entry describes one TCR beta chain. CDR3 size: 18 residues. Germline lookup yields CDR1 SGHRS and CDR2 YFSETQ. V shed 4 bases and J 0 bases; nucleotides not matched to a gene: 10. TCRdb analysed the RT-PCR reads with MiXCR anew, one entry per CDR3 protein. The sample includes fewer than 800,000 distinct CDR3 sequences, 13% to 15% of them seen just once. V gene TRBV5-1 combines with J gene TRBJ2-6; 7 bases are a match to TRBD1. Sequenced: memory CD4+ T cells from blood. This TCR came from a female donor in good health, serving as a healthy control. The CDR3 reads CASSPRQGTVSGANVLTF. CDR3 DNA sequence: TGCGCCAGCAGCCCCCGACAGGGAACCGTCTCTGGGGCCAACGTCCTGACTTTC.